This is a list of T cell receptor beta chains from one sample in a study of T cell responses to AZD1222 COVID-19 vaccine. Profiling relied on immunoSEQ multiplex PCR, and the TCRdb table lists in-frame clones only, not all of them. The sample lists tens of thousands of clones; 80% were seen once. The sample consisted of peripheral blood, taken 28 days after the second AZD1222 dose. These receptors originate from an adult who received the AZD1222 COVID-19 vaccine. Both conserved end residues are trimmed from each CDR3.

V gene	J gene	CDR3 protein
TRBV15	TRBJ2-7	ATSRDLGTNFEQY
TRBV19	TRBJ1-4	ATLGTGDEKLF
TRBV28	TRBJ2-7	ASRTGKVEQY
TRBV30	TRBJ2-3	AWSVWRTSGPKGTDTQY
TRBV6-2/TRBV6-3	TRBJ2-2	ASSYRGGFDTGELF
TRBV2	TRBJ2-3	ASNLQGTDTQY
TRBV9	TRBJ2-7	ASSVEGGRSYEQY
TRBV7-9	TRBJ1-6	ASSPGRGENNSPLH
TRBV29-1	TRBJ2-5	SVGLAGGKQETQY
TRBV30	TRBJ2-3	AWSWQDRTQY
TRBV5-1	TRBJ1-4	ASSPVHNEKLF
TRBV28	TRBJ2-7	ASSFAGPYEQY
TRBV9	TRBJ2-4	ASSPRGLAGENIQY
TRBV4-1	TRBJ2-1	ASSPSGLAGQSSYNEQF
TRBV28	TRBJ1-5	ASSRQGRQPQH
TRBV28	TRBJ1-4	ASSSTYFATNEKLF
TRBV29-1	TRBJ1-2	SVEVNYGYT
TRBV10-2	TRBJ1-5	ASRKDRAQPQH
TRBV6-2/TRBV6-3	TRBJ2-1	ASNPLVLRGEQF
TRBV19	TRBJ1-6	ASSRNRGRNSPLH
TRBV19	TRBJ2-1	ASSITSRNEQF
TRBV4-3	TRBJ2-1	ASSQVLGGRSYNEQF
TRBV19	TRBJ2-1	ASSIGGIYNEQF
TRBV7-6	TRBJ1-6	ASSAGLGSPLH
TRBV24-1	TRBJ1-2	ATSDMDSNYGYT
TRBV28	TRBJ1-3	ASSPGSLGNTIY
TRBV11-3	TRBJ2-3	ASSLGSGETDTQY
TRBV19	TRBJ1-4	ASLSTGTANEKLF
TRBV12-3/TRBV12-4	TRBJ2-7	ASSSGPQEQY
TRBV4-1	TRBJ1-6	ASSQWGEGSPLH
TRBV12-3/TRBV12-4	TRBJ2-3	ASSLGTDTQY
TRBV10-3	TRBJ2-7	AISDSDRAYEQY
TRBV10-2	TRBJ2-1	ASSPIGTSSNEQF